What follows are 23 T cell receptor beta chains derived from one specimen sequenced in a study of control samples from healthy donors and cancer patients. Repertoires were generated with immunoSEQ multiplex PCR, while TCRdb's copy carries only in-frame clones and drops some. The top ten hold 3.6% of the sample, which has some 120,000 clones, about 95% seen once. The source material was blood. The receptors originated from a man under 40 in good health.

The rearrangement links TRBV11-2 to TRBJ2-5, with TRBD1 as a possible D gene (6 bases). Trimming cost V 5 bases and J 2 bases, with 21 bases left between them. CDR1 and CDR2 (germline): SGHAT, FQNNGV. This CDR3 comprises 17 residues. CDR3 sequence reads: CASSVNLRVRGQETQYF. The CDR3 region has the DNA TGTGCCAGCAGCGTTAACCTCCGTGTCAGGGGACAAGAGACCCAGTACTTC.

The chain has TRBV27 and TRBJ1-2; D not resolved. The CDR3 is 13 residues long. Trimming took 6 bases from V and 4 from J, leaving 12 bases between them. Germline V gives CDR1 MNHEY, CDR2 SMNVEV (reference sequence). CDR3 sequence (DNA): TGTGCCAGCAGCCCCGTTAAGAGCTATGGCTACACCTTC. It translates to CASSPVKSYGYTF.

V is TRBV5-1 and J is TRBJ1-5; tentative D call: TRBD1 (5 bases). The V end lost 0 bases, the J end lost 3 bases, and 10 bases lay between the germline ends. This CDR3 has 15 residues. Germline CDR1 and CDR2: SGHRS and YFSETQ. This CDR3 reads CASSLEPGTNQPQHF. The CDR3 DNA reads as TGCGCCAGCAGCTTGGAGCCGGGGACCAATCAGCCCCAGCATTTT.

This clone was observed a single time. In nucleotides, the CDR3 is TGTGCCAGCAGCTATGAACCAGGTTATCAGCCCCAGCATTTT. Protein sequence: CASSYEPGYQPQHF. The rearrangement links TRBV5-4 to TRBJ1-5; D call uncertain. V was cut by 3 bases and J by 5 bases, with 12 bases left in between. CDR3 length: 14 residues. Germline V lookup: CDR1 SGHNT, CDR2 YYREEE (reference sequence).

The V gene is TRBV4-1, the J gene TRBJ1-4; 7 bases align to TRBD1. The CDR3 sequence is 16 residues long. Unmatched junction bases numbered 13, after V lost 6 bases and J lost 6 bases. Germline-derived CDR1 and CDR2 are MGHRA and YSYEKL. The CDR3 nucleotides read TGCGCCAGCAGTCTTAACAGGGGCGCTGGGTATGAAAAACTGTTTTTT. This codes for CASSLNRGAGYEKLFF.

The gene calls are TRBV7-2 and TRBJ2-7; 12 nucleotides align to TRBD2. Germline CDR1 reads SGHTA; CDR2 reads FQGNSA. This CDR3 has 15 amino acids. After removal of 5 bases from V and 3 bases from J, the junction contained 5 bases not matched to a gene. The CDR3 is CASSTGLAGFYEQYF. Here the CDR3 DNA reads TGTGCCAGCAGCACCGGACTAGCGGGGTTCTACGAGCAGTACTTC.

The chain is built from TRBV3-1 (or the pseudogene TRBV3-2) and TRBJ1-4; D might be TRBD1 (5 bases). This CDR3 has 15 amino acids. Between the trimmed V and J ends, which lost 2 bases and 10 bases, there was a span of 17 bases. CDR1 is LGHDT, CDR2 YNNKEL, per germline (reference sequence). The CDR3 bases are TGTGCCAGCAGCCAAACTGGTCGCGCGGGGGGAAAACTGTTTTTT. It yields the protein CASSQTGRAGGKLFF.

The V and J genes are TRBV28 and TRBJ2-2; D is possibly TRBD1 (6 bases). The CDR3 has 18 amino acids. V gave up 5 bases and J gave up 5 bases, with 24 bases separating them. Per the germline V gene, CDR1 is MDHEN and CDR2 is SYDVKM. CDR3 sequence reads: CASSPGGGHTSGTGELFF. For the CDR3, the DNA is TGTGCCAGCAGTCCAGGTGGGGGACACACCTCCGGGACCGGGGAGCTGTTTTTT.

The CDR3 region is CASSIGGTAGELFF. The CDR3, as DNA: TGTGCCAGTAGTATAGGGGGGACCGCCGGGGAGCTGTTTTTT. J is TRBJ2-2 and V is TRBV19; D might be TRBD1 or TRBD2, each matching 5 bases. The V end lost 1 base, the J end lost 6 bases, and 9 bases lay between the germline ends. Germline V gene lookup returns CDR1 LNHDA and CDR2 SQIVND (reference sequence). The CDR3 contains 14 residues.

The genes are TRBV20-1 and TRBJ2-7; D unclear. CDR1 is DFQATT and CDR2 is SNEGSKA in the germline V gene (reference sequence). There are 11 residues in the CDR3. The V gene lost 5 bases and the J gene lost 5 bases, with 10 bases spanning the gap. The CDR3 sequence: CSAGVGHEQYF. CDR3 nucleotides: TGCAGTGCTGGGGTGGGCCACGAGCAGTACTTC.

This chain uses TRBV4-3 with TRBJ2-7; D remains ambiguous. V was shortened by 0 bases and J by 4 bases, with 16 bases between the two germline ends. Looked up from germline, CDR1 is LGHNA and CDR2 is YSLEER. The CDR3 consists of 16 residues. The CDR3 DNA is TGCGCCAGCAGCCAAGATCGTCGGGCGGATGGGTACGAGCAGTACTTC. It is translated as CASSQDRRADGYEQYF.

The chain carries TRBV7-9 and TRBJ1-5; 7 bases align to TRBD1. Germline V gene data show CDR1 as SEHNR and CDR2 as FQNEAQ (reference sequence). This CDR3 spans 14 amino acids. The V gene end was trimmed by 5 bases and the J gene end by 2 bases; junction bases not matched to a gene: 3. The DNA of the CDR3 is TGTGCCAGCAGCCTCGACAGGGGCAATCAGCCCCAGCATTTT. Protein: CASSLDRGNQPQHF.

For the CDR3, the DNA is TGTGCCAGCAGCGATGAGAACATCTACTACGAGCAGTACTTC. Residues: CASSDENIYYEQYF. The chain joins TRBV7-2 to TRBJ2-7; D gene ambiguous. The CDR3 covers 14 residues. Germline CDR1 is SGHTA and CDR2 is FQGNSA. V lost 5 bases and J 3 bases, leaving 14 bases between the germline ends.

As regards this clone: Additional DNA sequences in this sample encode the identical CDR3. This chain joins TRBV7-2 and TRBJ2-7; 10 nucleotides align to TRBD1. The J segment lost 3 bases and the V segment lost 5 bases, leaving 1 base of the junction unmatched. This CDR3 comprises 13 residues. CDR1 and CDR2 (germline): SGHTA, FQGNSA. The DNA for the CDR3 is TGTGCCAGCAGCCGGGACAGGGGCTACGAGCAGTACTTC. Translating it yields CASSRDRGYEQYF. Combining the CDR3 with reference TRBV7-2 and TRBJ2-7 gives the whole variable domain GAGVSQSPSNKVTEKGKDVELRCDPISGHTALYWYRQSLGQGLEFLIYFQGNSAPDKSGLPSDRFSAERTGGSVSTLTIQRTQQEDSAVYLCASSRDRGYEQYFGPGTRLTVT.

This rearrangement joins TRBV6-6 to TRBJ1-2, with D possibly TRBD1 on 6 matching bases. The germline V and J ends were trimmed by 2 bases and 3 bases, with 13 bases remaining between them. The CDR3 covers 15 residues. Germline CDR1 is MNHNY and CDR2 is SVGAGI (reference sequence). The CDR3 loop reads CASSYGDTRDYGYTF. DNA for the CDR3: TGTGCCAGCAGTTACGGGGACACCAGGGACTATGGCTACACCTTC.

The chain employs TRBV11-2 and TRBJ2-1; D is unclear. This CDR3 is built from 18 residues. Trimming cost V 0 bases and J 0 bases, with 15 bases left between them. The germline V gene encodes CDR1 SGHAT and CDR2 FQNNGV. The CDR3 region has the DNA TGTGCCAGCAGCTTAGATCCCCTACGACGTTCCTCCTACAATGAGCAGTTCTTC. Translating it yields CASSLDPLRRSSYNEQFF.

The CDR3 spells CASSRTLANYGYTF. The CDR3 DNA is TGTGCCAGCAGCCGGACACTAGCTAACTATGGCTACACCTTC. The V gene is TRBV14, the J gene TRBJ1-2, with D possibly TRBD1 on 5 matching bases. V lost 4 bases and J lost 0, with 9 bases in between. CDR1 is SGHDN and CDR2 is FVKESK in the germline V gene. The CDR3 is 14 amino acids.

The chain carries TRBV28 and TRBJ1-2, with TRBD1 identical over 7 bases. Germline lookup yields CDR1 MDHEN and CDR2 SYDVKM. The ends lost 6 bases at V and 8 bases at J; junction bases unmatched: 9. The CDR3 spans 13 residues. The CDR3 DNA reads TGTGCCAGCAGGATTACAGGGGCGGGAGGCTACACCTTC. This sequence encodes CASRITGAGGYTF.

This clone was observed a single time. V and J are TRBV5-5 and TRBJ2-2; 11 bases line up with TRBD2. CDR1 SGHKS and CDR2 YYEKEE come from the germline V gene (reference sequence). V was clipped by 0 bases and J by 4 bases; unmatched bases: 2. CDR3 length equals 16 residues. DNA of the CDR3: TGTGCCAGCAGCTTGGCGGGACTAGCGGTCACCGGGGAGCTGTTTTTT. Encoded protein: CASSLAGLAVTGELFF. Supplemented by reference TRBV5-5 and TRBJ2-2, the full variable domain reads DAGVTQSPTHLIKTRGQQVTLRCSPISGHKSVSWYQQVLGQGPQFIFQYYEKEERGRGNFPDRFSARQFPNYSSELNVNALLLGDSALYLCASSLAGLAVTGELFFGEGSRLTVL.

This chain uses TRBV27 with TRBJ2-2; D not resolved. Germline V gene sequence: CDR1 MNHEY, CDR2 SMNVEV (reference sequence). The V gene lost 2 bases and the J gene lost 7 bases, with 8 bases spanning the gap. CDR3 length: 13 residues. The CDR3 loop reads CASSLEPDGELFF. The CDR3 coding sequence is TGTGCCAGCAGTTTAGAGCCAGACGGGGAGCTGTTTTTT.

This chain joins TRBV3-1 (or the pseudogene TRBV3-2) and TRBJ1-3; TRBD1 matches at 7 bases. V shed 4 bases and J 4 bases; nucleotides not matched to a gene: 13. This CDR3 contains 17 residues. Per the germline V gene, CDR1 is LGHDT and CDR2 is YNNKEL (reference sequence). The CDR3 region is CASSPTGKGPMGNTIYF. CDR3 bases: TGTGCCAGCAGCCCGACAGGGAAGGGTCCAATGGGAAACACCATATATTTT.

The rearrangement uses TRBV28 and TRBJ2-7; D might be TRBD1 (6 bases). The V and J ends lost 7 bases and 0 bases respectively, with 13 bases between them. The CDR3 loop spans 14 amino acids. Germline V gene data show CDR1 as MDHEN and CDR2 as SYDVKM. The CDR3 loop is CASIMGAGSYEQYF. CDR3 coding DNA: TGTGCCAGCATCATGGGGGCAGGCTCCTACGAGCAGTACTTC.

The genes are TRBV6-2 or TRBV6-3 and TRBJ1-6; D is uncertain. The germline V gene has CDR1 MNHEY and CDR2 SVGEGT. The CDR3 runs 17 residues. The V end was cut by 5 bases, the J end by 2 bases, with 16 bases between. For the CDR3, the DNA is TGTGCCAGCAGTCCGGACCCAACCGTAACCTATAATTCACCCCTCCACTTT. Its protein is CASSPDPTVTYNSPLHF.